This entry lists 26 T cell receptor beta chains sequenced from one sample in a study of blood T cells in healthy people across ages. It was with a sample-barcoded 5' primer and a J-beta primer mix that a second PCR of roughly 7 to 12 cycles was run. TCRdb used MiXCR to reprocess the 5' RACE reads, holding one entry per CDR3 protein. The repertoire holds fewer than 2,000,000 distinct CDR3 sequences, with approximately 40% as singletons. The material sequenced was blood. The receptors stem from a human donor in good health.

The J gene is TRBJ1-2, the V gene TRBV20-1; TRBD1 might be the D (5 bases). V lost 0 bases, J lost 0 bases, and 11 bases lay in between. The CDR3 is 15 residues long. In germline, CDR1 is DFQATT, CDR2 SNEGSKA (reference sequence). CDR3 sequence (DNA): TGCAGTGCTAGAGACACGGGAGGGGCTAACTATGGCTACACCTTC. Its translation is CSARDTGGANYGYTF.

CDR3 bases: TGTGCCAGCAGCCAACCGGGACTAGCCGGTTGGGATGAGCAGTTCTTC. The encoded protein is CASSQPGLAGWDEQFF. The chain uses TRBV14 and TRBJ2-1, with 9 bases lining up with TRBD2. J gave up 8 bases and V 2 bases, and 10 bases lay outside the gene matches. CDR3 length equals 16 residues. Germline V gene data show CDR1 as SGHDN and CDR2 as FVKESK.

This clonotype was observed a few times. The chain carries TRBV12-3 or TRBV12-4 and TRBJ2-5; the D gene is possibly TRBD1 (6 bases). Between the trimmed V and J ends, which lost 6 bases and 5 bases, there was a span of 16 bases. There are 14 residues in the CDR3. The CDR3 loop is CASSYPGVRETQYF. DNA for the CDR3: TGTGCCAGCAGCTACCCAGGGGTCCGGGAGACCCAGTACTTC.

The rearrangement joins TRBV20-1 to TRBJ1-4; D remains unclear. Per germline, CDR1 DFQATT and CDR2 SNEGSKA (reference sequence). The CDR3 loop spans 11 amino acids. Between the trimmed V and J ends, which lost 5 bases and 7 bases, there was a span of 8 bases. In DNA form, the CDR3 reads TGCAGTGCTGGGCCCTCTGAAAAACTGTTTTTT. This translates into CSAGPSEKLFF.

This clonotype occurred a few times. J is TRBJ2-7 and V is TRBV6-1; 7 nucleotides agree with TRBD1. The J segment lost 3 bases and the V segment lost 6 bases, leaving 8 bases of the junction unmatched. Per the germline V gene, CDR1 is MNHNS and CDR2 is SASEGT. The CDR3 is 14 amino acids. CDR3 loop: CASRKTGDGYEQYF. CDR3 sequence (DNA): TGTGCCAGCAGAAAAACAGGGGACGGCTACGAGCAGTACTTC.

This clonotype occurred many times. This chain uses TRBV7-6 with TRBJ2-6; weak D call: TRBD1 (6 bases). With 2 bases removed from V and 1 base from J, the gap between germline ends came to 9 bases. CDR1 and CDR2 (germline): SGHVS, FNYEAQ. The CDR3 consists of 16 residues. The CDR3 protein is CASSLHTGSGANVLTF. The DNA of the CDR3 is TGTGCCAGCAGCTTACACACAGGGTCTGGGGCCAACGTCCTGACTTTC.

The chain employs TRBV29-1 and TRBJ2-2; no reliable D call. This CDR3 is 13 amino acids long. Trimming pared 5 bases from V and 5 bases from J, leaving 12 bases between. Germline V gene sequence: CDR1 SQVTM, CDR2 ANQGSEA. Here the CDR3 reads CSVSRATTGELFF. In DNA form, the CDR3 reads TGCAGCGTTAGTCGGGCGACGACCGGGGAGCTGTTTTTT.

The chain employs TRBV20-1 and TRBJ1-1, with D perhaps matching TRBD1 (5 bases). Looked up from germline, CDR1 is DFQATT and CDR2 is SNEGSKA (reference sequence). V lost 3 bases to trimming and J lost 3 bases, with 14 bases between them. This CDR3 has 14 residues. The CDR3 loop reads CSARQGTYHTEAFF. As DNA, the CDR3 is TGCAGTGCTAGGCAGGGAACCTATCACACTGAAGCTTTCTTT.

The chain employs TRBV4-1 and TRBJ1-2; 10 positions agree with TRBD1. CDR3 length: 14 residues. With V trimmed by 3 bases and J by 8 bases, 6 bases remained unmatched. CDR1 MGHRA and CDR2 YSYEKL come from the germline V gene. CDR3 region: CASSQAGTGVGYTF. In DNA form, the CDR3 reads TGCGCCAGCAGCCAGGCTGGGACAGGGGTCGGCTACACCTTC.

V usage is TRBV6-2 or TRBV6-3 and J usage is TRBJ2-5, with a tentative D call TRBD1 (6 bases). V gave up 7 bases and J gave up 5 bases, with 20 bases separating them. Germline assignment: CDR1 MNHEY and CDR2 SVGEGT. The CDR3 is 15 amino acids. CDR3 DNA sequence: TGTGCCAGCAAGAGGGCACTGACAGGCCTTGAGACCCAGTACTTC. Protein: CASKRALTGLETQYF.

The chain employs TRBV2 and TRBJ1-2, with TRBD1 matching over 8 bases. The CDR3 is made up of 14 amino acids. Trimming removed 6 bases from V and 12 bases from J; junction bases left unmatched: 15. Per the germline V gene, CDR1 is SNHLY and CDR2 is FYNNEI. The chain's CDR3 is CASRNAETGDGHTF. The CDR3 DNA sequence: TGTGCCAGCAGGAATGCCGAGACAGGGGACGGCCACACCTTC.

Concerning this clonotype: This may be a read error, as it is one base from a much larger clone. The chain carries TRBV10-3 and TRBJ2-5; possibly TRBD1 or TRBD2 for D (6 bases each). The J call may be in error: the DNA end matches TRBJ2-7 better. The CDR3 is 14 amino acids. CDR1 is ENHRY and CDR2 is SYGVKD in the germline V gene. This CDR3 is CAIGIGGRWNEQYF. CDR3 DNA sequence: TGTGCCATCGGCATAGGGGGGCGATGGAACGAGCAGTACTTC.

This clonotype was found a few times. The V call is TRBV20-1, the J call TRBJ2-1; 8 nucleotides agree with TRBD2. The end of the DNA fits TRBJ2-7 better, so the J call may be wrong. The germline V gene encodes CDR1 DFQATT and CDR2 SNEGSKA (reference sequence). The CDR3 length is 14 residues. The CDR3 is CSAQRGGSYNEQYF. DNA for the CDR3: TGCAGTGCCCAACGGGGGGGCTCCTACAATGAGCAGTACTTC.

The CDR3 is CASSYLLYYNEQFF. CDR3 sequence (DNA): TGTGCCAGCAGTTATCTACTGTACTACAATGAGCAGTTCTTC. The chain employs TRBV6-2 or TRBV6-3 and TRBJ2-1; D is uncertain. Germline assignment: CDR1 MNHEY and CDR2 SVGEGT. V was pared by 3 bases and J by 3 bases, with 9 bases between. This CDR3 is 14 amino acids long.

The chain couples TRBV5-1 to TRBJ1-3; D gene ambiguous. The V gene lost 0 bases and the J gene lost 4 bases, with 8 bases spanning the gap. The CDR3 loop spans 14 amino acids. Germline V gives CDR1 SGHRS, CDR2 YFSETQ. The CDR3 sequence: CASSLGETGNTIYF. In nucleotides, the CDR3 is TGCGCCAGCAGCTTGGGAGAAACCGGAAACACCATATATTTT.

This clonotype was seen a few times. The V and J genes are TRBV20-1 and TRBJ2-3, with a tentative D call TRBD1 (6 bases). This CDR3 spans 15 amino acids. Per the germline V gene, CDR1 is DFQATT and CDR2 is SNEGSKA (reference sequence). Trimming pared 1 base from V and 2 bases from J, leaving 13 bases between. This chain's CDR3 is CSARAGGSYTDTQYF. In nucleotides, the CDR3 is TGCAGTGCTAGAGCTGGGGGCAGTTACACAGATACGCAGTATTTT.

This clonotype was recorded a few times. Written as DNA, the CDR3 is TGTGCCAGCAGCTTAGACTACGGGGGCTGGGAGCAGTACTTC. This encodes CASSLDYGGWEQYF. The chain carries TRBV7-2 and TRBJ2-7; TRBD1 or TRBD2 may be the D gene (6 bases each). Trimming took 1 base from V and 7 from J, leaving 14 bases between them. The CDR3 runs 14 residues. CDR1 is SGHTA and CDR2 is FQGNSA in the germline V gene.

This clonotype occurred a few times. J is TRBJ2-7 and V is TRBV7-2, with D possibly matching TRBD1 (5 bases). The CDR3 contains 15 residues. Looked up from germline, CDR1 is SGHTA and CDR2 is FQGNSA. Trimming removed 4 bases from V and 6 bases from J, with 19 bases in between. CDR3 DNA: TGTGCCAGCAGCTCCCTTAGGGGATTCTACCGCGAGCAGTACTTC. Its translation: CASSSLRGFYREQYF.

V is TRBV7-2 and J is TRBJ1-1, with TRBD1 matching over 7 bases. V lost 1 base and J lost 3; bases outside the gene matches: 5. This CDR3 region has 15 residues. Germline V gene sequence: CDR1 SGHTA, CDR2 FQGNSA. This CDR3 is CASSLGTGDHTEAFF. CDR3 nucleotides: TGTGCCAGCAGCTTAGGCACAGGGGATCACACTGAAGCTTTCTTT.

The rearrangement joins TRBV24-1 to TRBJ1-2; 7 nucleotides agree with TRBD1. V shed 6 bases and J 3 bases; nucleotides not matched to a gene: 6. CDR3 length equals 14 residues. The V gene's germline CDR1 is KGHDR and CDR2 SFDVKD. The CDR3 DNA reads TGTGCCACCAGTACTCCGGGACAGCACTATGGCTACACCTTC. As protein: CATSTPGQHYGYTF.

The V gene is TRBV12-3 or TRBV12-4, the J gene TRBJ2-6, with D unresolved. V shed 4 bases and J shed 4 bases, with 14 bases lying between them. The length of the CDR3 is 16 residues. The CDR3 DNA follows: TGTGCCAGCAGTTCACCACGGGTTGACGGGGCCAACGTCCTGACTTTC. It codes for CASSSPRVDGANVLTF.

This chain uses TRBV6-5 with TRBJ2-6, with D perhaps TRBD2 (5 bases). This CDR3 has 15 amino acids. Trimming pared 6 bases from V and 0 bases from J, leaving 9 bases between. Germline values: CDR1 MNHEY, CDR2 SVGAGI. Here the CDR3 reads CASSYDYSGANVLTF. CDR3 bases: TGTGCCAGCAGCTATGACTACTCTGGGGCCAACGTCCTGACTTTC.

This clonotype was seen more than once but under ten times. V is TRBV20-1 and J is TRBJ2-1; no clear D gene. CDR1 is DFQATT and CDR2 is SNEGSKA in the germline V gene (reference sequence). Trimming removed 6 bases from V and 8 bases from J, with 11 bases in between. The CDR3 runs to 11 residues. The CDR3 nucleotides read TGCAGTGCCAATGTTCGAGATGAGCAGTTCTTC. Residues: CSANVRDEQFF.

This clonotype was counted a few times. The gene calls are TRBV27 and TRBJ2-1; D tentatively fits TRBD1 or TRBD2 (5 bases each). V lost 5 bases, J lost 7 bases, and 15 bases lay in between. The V gene's germline CDR1 is MNHEY and CDR2 SMNVEV (reference sequence). This CDR3 has 14 residues. CDR3 region: CASSPGTPRNEQFF. The CDR3 coding sequence is TGTGCCAGCAGTCCTGGGACCCCGAGAAATGAGCAGTTCTTC.

Concerning this clonotype itself: One end of the junction does not line up with germline, which may come from a read error. The rearrangement links TRBV12-3 or TRBV12-4 to TRBJ2-1; weak D call: TRBD1 (5 bases). CDR3 length: 14 residues. CDR3 protein: CVSRPFSGNNEQFF. CDR3 DNA: TGTGTCAGCCGCCCCTTTTCAGGGAACAATGAGCAGTTCTTC.

This clonotype showed up just a few times. This CDR3 reads CASSPQSDSLGYTF. DNA of the CDR3: TGTGCCAGCAGCCCTCAATCGGACAGCCTTGGCTACACCTTC. V usage is TRBV7-2 and J usage is TRBJ1-2; possible D gene TRBD1, 6 bases. The CDR3 runs 14 residues. Germline V gene sequence: CDR1 SGHTA, CDR2 FQGNSA. Trimming took 5 bases from V and 7 from J, leaving 17 bases between them.